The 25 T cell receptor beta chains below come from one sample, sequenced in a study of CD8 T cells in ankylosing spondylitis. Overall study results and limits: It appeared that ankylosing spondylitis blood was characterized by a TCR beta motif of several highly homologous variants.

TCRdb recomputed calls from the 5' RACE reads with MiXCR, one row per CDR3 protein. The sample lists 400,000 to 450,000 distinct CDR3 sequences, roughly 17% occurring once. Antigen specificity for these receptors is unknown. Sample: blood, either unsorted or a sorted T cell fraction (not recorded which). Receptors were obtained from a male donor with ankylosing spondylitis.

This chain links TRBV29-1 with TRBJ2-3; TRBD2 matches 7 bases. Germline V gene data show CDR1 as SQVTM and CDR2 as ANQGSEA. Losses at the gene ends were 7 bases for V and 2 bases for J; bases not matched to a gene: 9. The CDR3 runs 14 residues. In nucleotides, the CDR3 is TGCAGCGCCAGGACTAGTCTCGCCACAGATACGCAGTATTTT. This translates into CSARTSLATDTQYF.

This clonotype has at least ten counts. The CDR3 loop is CASSSQGASYEQYF. The CDR3 nucleotides read TGTGCCAGCAGTTCACAGGGGGCCTCCTACGAGCAGTACTTC. V usage is TRBV12-3 or TRBV12-4 and J usage is TRBJ2-7, with TRBD1 matching 9 bases. With V trimmed by 4 bases and J by 0 bases, 1 base remained unmatched. The CDR3 length is 14 residues.

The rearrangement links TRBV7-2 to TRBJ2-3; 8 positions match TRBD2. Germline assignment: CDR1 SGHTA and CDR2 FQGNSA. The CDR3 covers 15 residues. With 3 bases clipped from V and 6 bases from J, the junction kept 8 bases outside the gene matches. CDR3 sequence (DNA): TGTGCCAGCAGCTTTAGCGGGACGAGCGTCGATACGCAGTATTTT. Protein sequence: CASSFSGTSVDTQYF.

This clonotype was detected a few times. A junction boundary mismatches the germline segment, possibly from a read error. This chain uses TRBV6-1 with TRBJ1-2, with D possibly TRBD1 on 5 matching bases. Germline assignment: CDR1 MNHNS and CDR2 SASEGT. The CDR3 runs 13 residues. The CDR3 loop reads CASRPRTPYSYTF. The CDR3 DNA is TGTGCCAGCAGACCCCGGACACCCTATAGCTACACCTTC.

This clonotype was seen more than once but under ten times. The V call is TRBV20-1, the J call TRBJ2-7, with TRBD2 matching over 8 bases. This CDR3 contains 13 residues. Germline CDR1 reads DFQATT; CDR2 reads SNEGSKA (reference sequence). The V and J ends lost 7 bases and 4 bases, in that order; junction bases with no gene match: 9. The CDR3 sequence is CSVPGGGRYEQYF. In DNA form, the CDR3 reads TGCAGTGTCCCGGGGGGGGGCCGGTACGAGCAGTACTTC.

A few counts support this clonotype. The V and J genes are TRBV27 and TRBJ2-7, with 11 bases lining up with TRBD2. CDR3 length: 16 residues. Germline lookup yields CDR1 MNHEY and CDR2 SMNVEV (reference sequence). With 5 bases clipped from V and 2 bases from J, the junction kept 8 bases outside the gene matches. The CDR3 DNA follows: TGTGCCAGCAGTCCAAGACTAGCGGGAACCACCTACGAGCAGTACTTC. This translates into CASSPRLAGTTYEQYF.

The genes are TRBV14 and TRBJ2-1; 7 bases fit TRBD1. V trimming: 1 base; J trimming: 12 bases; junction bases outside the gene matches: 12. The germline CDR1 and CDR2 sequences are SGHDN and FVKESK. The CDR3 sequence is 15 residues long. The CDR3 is CASSQVSTGPLGQFF. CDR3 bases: TGTGCCAGCAGCCAAGTTTCGACAGGGCCCTTGGGGCAGTTCTTC.

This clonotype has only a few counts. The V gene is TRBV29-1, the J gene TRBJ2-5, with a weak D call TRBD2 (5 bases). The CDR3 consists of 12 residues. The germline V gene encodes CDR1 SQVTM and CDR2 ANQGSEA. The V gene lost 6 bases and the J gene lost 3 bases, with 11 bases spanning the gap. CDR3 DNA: TGCAGCGTCGCCGGGAACGAAGAGACCCAGTACTTC. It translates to CSVAGNEETQYF. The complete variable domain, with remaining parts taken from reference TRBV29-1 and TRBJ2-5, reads SAVISQKPSRDICQRGTSLTIQCQVDSQVTMMFWYRQQPGQSLTLIATANQGSEATYESGFVIDKFPISRPNLTFSTLTVSNMSPEDSSIYLCSVAGNEETQYFGPGTRLLVL.

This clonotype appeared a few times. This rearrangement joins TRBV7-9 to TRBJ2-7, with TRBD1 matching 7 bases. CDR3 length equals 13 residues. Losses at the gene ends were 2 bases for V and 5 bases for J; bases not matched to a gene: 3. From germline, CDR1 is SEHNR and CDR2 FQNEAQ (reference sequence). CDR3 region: CASSLNTGDEQYF. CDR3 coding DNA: TGTGCCAGCAGCTTAAACACAGGGGACGAGCAGTACTTC.

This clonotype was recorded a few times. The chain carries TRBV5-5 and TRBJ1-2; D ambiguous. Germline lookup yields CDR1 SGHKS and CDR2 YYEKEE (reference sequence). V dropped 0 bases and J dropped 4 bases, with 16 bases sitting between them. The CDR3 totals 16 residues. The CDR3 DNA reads TGTGCCAGCAGCTTGGAGGGCTTTCTTTCGCCCTATGGCTACACCTTC. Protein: CASSLEGFLSPYGYTF.

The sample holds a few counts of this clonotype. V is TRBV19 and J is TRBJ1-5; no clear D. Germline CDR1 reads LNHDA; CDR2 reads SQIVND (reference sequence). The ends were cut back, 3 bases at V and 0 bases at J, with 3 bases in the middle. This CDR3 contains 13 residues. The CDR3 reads CASSITSNQPQHF. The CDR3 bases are TGTGCCAGTAGTATCACTAGCAATCAGCCCCAGCATTTT.

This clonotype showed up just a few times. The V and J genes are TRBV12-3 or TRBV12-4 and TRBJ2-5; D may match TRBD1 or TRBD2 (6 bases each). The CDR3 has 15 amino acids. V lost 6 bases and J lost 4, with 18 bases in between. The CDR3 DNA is TGTGCCAGCAGCCGGAGGGGTGGAGGGGGAGAGACCCAGTACTTC. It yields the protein CASSRRGGGGETQYF.

CDR3 nucleotides: TGTGCCAGCAGCGTAGCTGAGGGGAGGGCTAACAATGAGCAGTTCTTC. It encodes CASSVAEGRANNEQFF. The genes are TRBV9 and TRBJ2-1; 7 bases are shared with TRBD2. Per the germline V gene, CDR1 is SGDLS and CDR2 is YYNGEE. Losses at the gene ends were 0 bases for V and 5 bases for J; bases not matched to a gene: 8. The CDR3 has 16 residues.

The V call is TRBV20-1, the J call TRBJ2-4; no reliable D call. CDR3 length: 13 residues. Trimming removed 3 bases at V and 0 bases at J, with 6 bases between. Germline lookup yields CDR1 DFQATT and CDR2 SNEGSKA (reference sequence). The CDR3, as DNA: TGCAGTGCTAGGGATGGAGCCAAAAACATTCAGTACTTC. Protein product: CSARDGAKNIQYF.

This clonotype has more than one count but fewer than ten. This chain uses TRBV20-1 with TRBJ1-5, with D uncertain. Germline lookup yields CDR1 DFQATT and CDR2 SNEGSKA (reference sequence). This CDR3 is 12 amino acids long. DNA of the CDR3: TGCAGCCCGAGGTCAACGAATCAGCCCCAGCATTTT. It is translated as CSPRSTNQPQHF.

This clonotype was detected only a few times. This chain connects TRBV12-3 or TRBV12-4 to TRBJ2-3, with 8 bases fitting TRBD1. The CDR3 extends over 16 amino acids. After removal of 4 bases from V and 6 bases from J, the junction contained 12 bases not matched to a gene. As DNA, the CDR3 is TGTGCCAGCAGTTCCGGACAGGGAGAAGATCTCGATACGCAGTATTTT. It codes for CASSSGQGEDLDTQYF.

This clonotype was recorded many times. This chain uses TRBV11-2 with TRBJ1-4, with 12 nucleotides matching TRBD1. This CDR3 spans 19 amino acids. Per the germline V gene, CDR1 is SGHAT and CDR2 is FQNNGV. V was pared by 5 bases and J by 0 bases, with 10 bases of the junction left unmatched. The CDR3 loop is CASSPKGQGASATNEKLFF. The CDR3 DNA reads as TGTGCCAGCAGCCCGAAGGGACAGGGGGCAAGTGCAACTAATGAAAAACTGTTTTTT.

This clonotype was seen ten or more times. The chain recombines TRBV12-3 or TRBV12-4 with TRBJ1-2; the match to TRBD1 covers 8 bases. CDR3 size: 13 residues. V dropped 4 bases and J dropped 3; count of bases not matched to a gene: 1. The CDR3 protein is CASSYRGDYGYTF. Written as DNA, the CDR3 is TGTGCCAGCAGTTACAGGGGGGACTATGGCTACACCTTC.

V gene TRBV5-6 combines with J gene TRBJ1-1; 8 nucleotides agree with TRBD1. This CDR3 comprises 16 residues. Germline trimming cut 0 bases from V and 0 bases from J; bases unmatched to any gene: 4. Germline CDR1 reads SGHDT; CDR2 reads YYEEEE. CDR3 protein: CASSLGQGFLNTEAFF. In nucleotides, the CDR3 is TGTGCCAGCAGCTTGGGACAGGGGTTCTTGAACACTGAAGCTTTCTTT. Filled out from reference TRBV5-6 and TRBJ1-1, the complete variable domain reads DAGVTQSPTHLIKTRGQQVTLRCSPKSGHDTVSWYQQALGQGPQFIFQYYEEEERQRGNFPDRFSGHQFPNYSSELNVNALLLGDSALYLCASSLGQGFLNTEAFFGQGTRLTVV.

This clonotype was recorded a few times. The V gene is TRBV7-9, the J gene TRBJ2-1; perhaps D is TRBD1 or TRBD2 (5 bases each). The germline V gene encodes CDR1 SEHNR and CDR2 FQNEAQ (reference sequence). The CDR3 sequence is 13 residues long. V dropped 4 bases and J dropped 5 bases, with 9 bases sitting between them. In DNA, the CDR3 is TGTGCCAGCAGCTCGGGACCGAACAATGAGCAGTTCTTC. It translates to CASSSGPNNEQFF.

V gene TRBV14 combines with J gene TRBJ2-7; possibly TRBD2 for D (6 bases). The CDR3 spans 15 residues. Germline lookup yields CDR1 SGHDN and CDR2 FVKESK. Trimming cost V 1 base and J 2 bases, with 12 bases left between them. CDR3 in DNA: TGTGCCAGCAGCCAAGGGGGCAGGAGGGCCTACGAGCAGTACTTC. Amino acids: CASSQGGRRAYEQYF.

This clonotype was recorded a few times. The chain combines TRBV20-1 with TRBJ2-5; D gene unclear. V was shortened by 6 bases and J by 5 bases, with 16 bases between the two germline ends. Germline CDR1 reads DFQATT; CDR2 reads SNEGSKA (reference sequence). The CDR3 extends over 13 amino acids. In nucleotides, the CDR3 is TGCAGTGCCCCAGGAAAGGGCTGGGAGACCCAGTACTTC. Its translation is CSAPGKGWETQYF.

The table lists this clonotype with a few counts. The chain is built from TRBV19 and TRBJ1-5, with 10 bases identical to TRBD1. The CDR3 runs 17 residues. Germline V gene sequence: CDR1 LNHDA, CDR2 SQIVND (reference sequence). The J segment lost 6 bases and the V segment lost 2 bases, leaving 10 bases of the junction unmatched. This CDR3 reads CASSIPSGQGSSQPQHF. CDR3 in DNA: TGTGCCAGTAGTATACCTTCGGGACAGGGGTCGAGTCAGCCCCAGCATTTT.

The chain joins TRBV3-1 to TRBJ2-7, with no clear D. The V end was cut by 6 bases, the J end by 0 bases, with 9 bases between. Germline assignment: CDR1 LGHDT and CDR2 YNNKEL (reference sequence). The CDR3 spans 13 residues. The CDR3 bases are TGTGCCAGCAGAGGGCTCATCTCCTACGAGCAGTACTTC. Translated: CASRGLISYEQYF.

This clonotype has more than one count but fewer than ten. For the CDR3, the DNA is TGCAGTGTACAGGGCTTTGATGGCTACACCTTC. Translating it yields CSVQGFDGYTF. V gene TRBV20-1 combines with J gene TRBJ1-2; tentative D call: TRBD1 (6 bases). This CDR3 has 11 residues. Trimming pared 7 bases from V and 6 bases from J, leaving 12 bases between. CDR1 DFQATT and CDR2 SNEGSKA come from the germline V gene (reference sequence).